These T cell receptor beta chains were read from a single sample in a study of T cell repertoires in cytomegalovirus infection. A single record per CDR3 protein comes from TCRdb applying MiXCR to the reads. The sample has 490,000 or so distinct CDR3 sequences, over 9% seen once. The sequenced material came from PBMCs. These receptors all come from a human donor in good health (CMV status not recorded). Some clones in this sample may be carry-over from other donors' samples. Both conserved end residues are part of each CDR3. Each record gives: clone size, D gene, J gene, V gene, CDR3 DNA, CDR3 protein. A D gene is named only where the DNA matches it firmly. Some rows have no size entry. The others give once, few or many, or a class for an expanded clone.

abundance: many; d_gene: NA; j_gene: TRBJ2-1; v_gene: TRBV29-1; CDR3nt: TGCAGCGTTACCCGGGGTTATACAGGCAATGAGCAGTTCTTC; CDR3aa: CSVTRGYTGNEQFF
abundance: many; d_gene: TRBD1; j_gene: TRBJ1-1; v_gene: TRBV12-5; CDR3nt: TGTGCTAGTGGTTTAGTAACAGGGGGCTTCAAGAACACTGAAGCTTTCTTT; CDR3aa: CASGLVTGGFKNTEAFF
abundance: many; d_gene: NA; j_gene: TRBJ1-1; v_gene: TRBV12-3/TRBV12-4; CDR3nt: TGTGCCAGCAGGAGTCGGGGGGTATTTACTGAAGCTTTCTTT; CDR3aa: CASRSRGVFTEAFF
abundance: many; d_gene: NA; j_gene: TRBJ2-3; v_gene: TRBV7-3; CDR3nt: TGTGCCAGCAGATATACAGGGACGACAGATACGCAGTATTTT; CDR3aa: CASRYTGTTDTQYF
abundance: many; d_gene: TRBD1; j_gene: TRBJ2-1; v_gene: TRBV5-1; CDR3nt: TGCGCCAGCAGGTGGCAGGGGGTAAGAAATGAGCAGTTCTTC; CDR3aa: CASRWQGVRNEQFF
abundance: many; d_gene: NA; j_gene: TRBJ2-7; v_gene: TRBV5-1; CDR3nt: TGCGCCAGCAGCAAACACCGCAGAGATGCAGACGAGCAGTACTTC; CDR3aa: CASSKHRRDADEQYF
abundance: few; d_gene: NA; j_gene: TRBJ2-7; v_gene: TRBV5-1; CDR3nt: TGCGCCAGCACCACGAGGGACGTCCCCTACGAGCAGTACTTC; CDR3aa: CASTTRDVPYEQYF
abundance: many; d_gene: NA; j_gene: TRBJ1-1; v_gene: TRBV7-2; CDR3nt: TGTGCCAGCAGCTTAATGGTCGGGGGCACTGAAGCTTTCTTT; CDR3aa: CASSLMVGGTEAFF
abundance: many; d_gene: NA; j_gene: TRBJ1-2; v_gene: TRBV4-2; CDR3nt: TGTGCCAGCAGTGAAATACAGGGAAGTCATGGCTACACCTTC; CDR3aa: CASSEIQGSHGYTF
abundance: many; d_gene: TRBD1; j_gene: TRBJ1-2; v_gene: TRBV19; CDR3nt: TGTGCCAGTAGTCCGGGGACAGGGACTGGCTATGGCTACACCTTC; CDR3aa: CASSPGTGTGYGYTF
abundance: few; d_gene: NA; j_gene: TRBJ1-1; v_gene: TRBV12-5; CDR3nt: TGTGCTAGTGGTGGGGGGGGAGGGCACACTGAAGCTTTCTTT; CDR3aa: CASGGGGGHTEAFF
abundance: NA; d_gene: TRBD1; j_gene: TRBJ1-2; v_gene: TRBV29-1; CDR3nt: TGCAGCGTTCGACAGGGTGGCTACACCTTC; CDR3aa: CSVRQGGYTF
abundance: many; d_gene: NA; j_gene: TRBJ2-3; v_gene: TRBV7-9; CDR3nt: TGTGCCAGCAGCCCTGGACAGTCCATCCTAACACAAGATACGCAGTATTTT; CDR3aa: CASSPGQSILTQDTQYF
abundance: many; d_gene: TRBD1; j_gene: TRBJ2-2; v_gene: TRBV24-1; CDR3nt: TGTGCCACCAGTTCTGACAGGGCGAACACCGGGGAGCTGTTTTTT; CDR3aa: CATSSDRANTGELFF
abundance: once; d_gene: NA; j_gene: TRBJ1-2; v_gene: TRBV27; CDR3nt: TGTGCCAGCAGTTTAAGTAGGGAGAACTATGGCTACACCTTC; CDR3aa: CASSLSRENYGYTF
abundance: many; d_gene: NA; j_gene: TRBJ2-3; v_gene: TRBV11-2; CDR3nt: TGTGCCAGCAGAATGGACAGCACAGATACGCAGTATTTT; CDR3aa: CASRMDSTDTQYF
abundance: many; d_gene: TRBD1; j_gene: TRBJ2-5; v_gene: TRBV7-8; CDR3nt: TGTGCCAGCAGCTTACAGGGGGCCGGTCGGGAGACCCAGTACTTC; CDR3aa: CASSLQGAGRETQYF
abundance: few; d_gene: TRBD2; j_gene: TRBJ2-2; v_gene: TRBV20-1; CDR3nt: TGCAGTGCTACAACTAGCGGGACTCCCGGGGAGCTGTTTTTT; CDR3aa: CSATTSGTPGELFF
abundance: few; d_gene: TRBD1; j_gene: TRBJ1-4; v_gene: TRBV29-1; CDR3nt: TGCAGCGTTGAAGATCACGGGACAGGGGTCAATAATGAAAAACTGTTTTTT; CDR3aa: CSVEDHGTGVNNEKLFF
abundance: few; d_gene: NA; j_gene: TRBJ1-1; v_gene: TRBV4-2; CDR3nt: TGTGCCAGCAGCCAAGATCGAGTGGGCGGCACTGAAGCTTTCTTT; CDR3aa: CASSQDRVGGTEAFF
abundance: many; d_gene: NA; j_gene: TRBJ1-6; v_gene: TRBV12-3/TRBV12-4; CDR3nt: TGTGCCAGCGGGAGAGGGAGTTCACCCCTCCACTTT; CDR3aa: CASGRGSSPLHF
abundance: many; d_gene: NA; j_gene: TRBJ1-4; v_gene: TRBV2; CDR3nt: TGTGCCAGCAGTATGAGGGCTGCAACTAATGAAAAACTGTTTTTT; CDR3aa: CASSMRAATNEKLFF
abundance: many; d_gene: TRBD2; j_gene: TRBJ2-1; v_gene: TRBV10-3; CDR3nt: TGTGCCATCAGGGCCGGGACTAGCGGTACCCGGAGCTCCTACAATGAGCAGTTCTTC; CDR3aa: CAIRAGTSGTRSSYNEQFF
abundance: many; d_gene: NA; j_gene: TRBJ1-2; v_gene: TRBV7-2; CDR3nt: TGTGCCAGCAGCTCCGGGGAGGGTTCTGACTATGGCTACACCTTC; CDR3aa: CASSSGEGSDYGYTF
abundance: NA; d_gene: NA; j_gene: TRBJ1-4; v_gene: TRBV5-5; CDR3nt: TGTGCCAGCAGCTTATACAGGGTCTTGATGGGTGATGAAAAACTGTTTTTT; CDR3aa: CASSLYRVLMGDEKLFF
abundance: NA; d_gene: TRBD2; j_gene: TRBJ2-7; v_gene: TRBV6-8; CDR3nt: TGTGCCAGCAGGAAGGGACTAGCGGTAACCTACGAGCAGTGCTTC; CDR3aa: CASRKGLAVTYEQCF
abundance: NA; d_gene: NA; j_gene: TRBJ2-3; v_gene: TRBV6-2/TRBV6-3; CDR3nt: TGTGCCAGCAGTTACCCTCACGGGGGAGAAAGCACAGATACGCAGTATTTT; CDR3aa: CASSYPHGGESTDTQYF
abundance: NA; d_gene: NA; j_gene: TRBJ1-1; v_gene: TRBV28; CDR3nt: TGTGCCAGCAGTTCCCGAAAGAACACTGAAGCTTTCTTT; CDR3aa: CASSSRKNTEAFF
abundance: few; d_gene: NA; j_gene: TRBJ1-1; v_gene: TRBV28; CDR3nt: TGTGCCAGCAGTCAAAGACAGCCCTTGAACACTGAAGCTTTCTTT; CDR3aa: CASSQRQPLNTEAFF
abundance: few; d_gene: TRBD2; j_gene: TRBJ2-1; v_gene: TRBV5-4; CDR3nt: TGTGCCAGCAGCCCGGAAGGGCGGGGGGCCCGCAATGAGCAGTTCTTC; CDR3aa: CASSPEGRGARNEQFF
abundance: many; d_gene: NA; j_gene: TRBJ2-2; v_gene: TRBV7-9; CDR3nt: TGTGCCAGCAGCTTAGCGGAGCTGAACACCGGGGAGCTGTTTTTT; CDR3aa: CASSLAELNTGELFF
abundance: few; d_gene: NA; j_gene: TRBJ1-1; v_gene: TRBV20-1; CDR3nt: TGCAGTGCTACGCGGGGGGGGGGGAACACTGAAGCTTTCTTT; CDR3aa: CSATRGGGNTEAFF
abundance: NA; d_gene: TRBD1; j_gene: TRBJ2-2; v_gene: TRBV27; CDR3nt: TGTGCCAGCAGTTCGACGAACAGGGGGCGGTACACCGGGGAGCTGTTTTTT; CDR3aa: CASSSTNRGRYTGELFF
abundance: many; d_gene: NA; j_gene: TRBJ2-2; v_gene: TRBV7-2; CDR3nt: TGTGCCAGCAGCCCTAACAGGGTAACCGGGGAGCTGTTTTTT; CDR3aa: CASSPNRVTGELFF
abundance: few; d_gene: NA; j_gene: TRBJ1-5; v_gene: TRBV3-1; CDR3nt: TGTGCCAGCAGCCCCCAGGCGCAGCCCCAGCATTTT; CDR3aa: CASSPQAQPQHF
abundance: many; d_gene: NA; j_gene: TRBJ2-7; v_gene: TRBV6-1; CDR3nt: TGTGCCAGCAGTGAAGCGCACCTCAGGGCGTCCGAGCAGTACTTC; CDR3aa: CASSEAHLRASEQYF
abundance: NA; d_gene: TRBD1; j_gene: TRBJ2-2; v_gene: TRBV2; CDR3nt: TGTGCCAGCAGTCCTGACAGGGCCGGGGGGGAGCTGTTTTTT; CDR3aa: CASSPDRAGGELFF
abundance: NA; d_gene: NA; j_gene: TRBJ1-5; v_gene: TRBV13; CDR3nt: TGTGCCAGCAGCTTAAGGACAGAGAGCAATCAGCCCCAGCATTTT; CDR3aa: CASSLRTESNQPQHF
abundance: NA; d_gene: NA; j_gene: TRBJ2-2; v_gene: TRBV3-1; CDR3nt: TGTGCCAGCAGCCTCATCGGGACTCCAGAGTGGACCGGGAAGCTGTTTTTT; CDR3aa: CASSLIGTPEWTGKLFF
abundance: few; d_gene: NA; j_gene: TRBJ1-1; v_gene: TRBV5-1; CDR3nt: TGCGCCAGCAGCCAGAAGACAGGTATGAACACTGAAGCTTTCTTT; CDR3aa: CASSQKTGMNTEAFF
abundance: NA; d_gene: NA; j_gene: TRBJ2-3; v_gene: TRBV11-2; CDR3nt: TGTGCCAGCAGCTTGCCCGGGTCCGTGGATACGCAGTATTTT; CDR3aa: CASSLPGSVDTQYF
abundance: many; d_gene: TRBD2; j_gene: TRBJ2-1; v_gene: TRBV7-2; CDR3nt: TGTGCCAGCACCCCGACTAGCGGGAGGTGGGGCGATGAGCAGTTCTTC; CDR3aa: CASTPTSGRWGDEQFF
abundance: few; d_gene: NA; j_gene: TRBJ1-5; v_gene: TRBV12-3/TRBV12-4; CDR3nt: TGTGCCAGCAGAAAACCGGGAGCGTCAAATCAGCCCCAGCATTTT; CDR3aa: CASRKPGASNQPQHF
abundance: many; d_gene: NA; j_gene: TRBJ1-4; v_gene: TRBV7-8; CDR3nt: TGTGCCAGCAGCCCTGAGCCTAATGAAAAACTGTTTTTT; CDR3aa: CASSPEPNEKLFF
abundance: many; d_gene: NA; j_gene: TRBJ1-1; v_gene: TRBV27; CDR3nt: TGTGCCAGCATAGGGTCTGAAGCTTTCTTT; CDR3aa: CASIGSEAFF
abundance: few; d_gene: NA; j_gene: TRBJ1-1; v_gene: TRBV5-1; CDR3nt: TGCGCCAGCAGCAAGTCGGGGGGTAGGAACACTGAAGCTTTCTTT; CDR3aa: CASSKSGGRNTEAFF
abundance: few; d_gene: NA; j_gene: TRBJ2-6; v_gene: TRBV5-4; CDR3nt: TGTGCCAGTGGATCAAGACAGGAGCACTCTGGGGCCAACGTCCTGACTTTC; CDR3aa: CASGSRQEHSGANVLTF
abundance: many; d_gene: NA; j_gene: TRBJ2-2; v_gene: TRBV7-2; CDR3nt: TGTGCCAGCAGCTTACAGGTGGGACCGGCCGAGGAGCTGTTTTTT; CDR3aa: CASSLQVGPAEELFF
abundance: many; d_gene: TRBD1; j_gene: TRBJ1-4; v_gene: TRBV12-3/TRBV12-4; CDR3nt: TGTGCCAGCAGTCGGGGCAGGGGGCATGAAAAACTGTTTTTT; CDR3aa: CASSRGRGHEKLFF
abundance: few; d_gene: NA; j_gene: TRBJ1-1; v_gene: TRBV20-1; CDR3nt: TGCAGTGCTAGTGACTTCCGGAGCGGGATCAACACTGAAGCTTTCTTT; CDR3aa: CSASDFRSGINTEAFF
abundance: many; d_gene: TRBD1; j_gene: TRBJ2-1; v_gene: TRBV7-9; CDR3nt: TGTGCCAGCAGCCCCAGGGGGAGCTCCTACAATGAGCAGTTCTTC; CDR3aa: CASSPRGSSYNEQFF